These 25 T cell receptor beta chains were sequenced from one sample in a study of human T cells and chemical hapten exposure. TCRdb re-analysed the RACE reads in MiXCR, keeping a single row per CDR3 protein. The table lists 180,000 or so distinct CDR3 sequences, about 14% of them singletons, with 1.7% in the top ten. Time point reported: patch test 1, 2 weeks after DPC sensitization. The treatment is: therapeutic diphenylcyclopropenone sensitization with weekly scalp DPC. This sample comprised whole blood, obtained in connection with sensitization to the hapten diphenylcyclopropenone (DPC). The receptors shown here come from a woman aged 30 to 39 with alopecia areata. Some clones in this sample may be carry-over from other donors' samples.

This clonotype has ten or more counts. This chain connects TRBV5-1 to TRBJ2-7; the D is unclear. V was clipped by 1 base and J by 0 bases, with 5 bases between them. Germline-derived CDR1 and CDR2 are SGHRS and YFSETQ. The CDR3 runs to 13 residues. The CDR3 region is CASSLSSSYEQYF. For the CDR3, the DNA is TGCGCCAGCAGCTTGTCGAGCTCCTACGAGCAGTACTTC. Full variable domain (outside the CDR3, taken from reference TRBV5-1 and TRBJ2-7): KAGVTQTPRYLIKTRGQQVTLSCSPISGHRSVSWYQQTPGQGLQFLFEYFSETQRNKGNFPGRFSGRQFSNSRSEMNVSTLELGDSALYLCASSLSSSYEQYFGPGTRLTVT.

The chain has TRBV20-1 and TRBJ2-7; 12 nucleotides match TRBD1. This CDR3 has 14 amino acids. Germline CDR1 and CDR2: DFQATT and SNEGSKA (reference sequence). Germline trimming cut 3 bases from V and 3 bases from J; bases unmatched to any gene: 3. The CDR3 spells CSARGQGAFYEQYF. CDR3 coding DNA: TGCAGTGCTAGGGGACAGGGGGCTTTCTACGAGCAGTACTTC.

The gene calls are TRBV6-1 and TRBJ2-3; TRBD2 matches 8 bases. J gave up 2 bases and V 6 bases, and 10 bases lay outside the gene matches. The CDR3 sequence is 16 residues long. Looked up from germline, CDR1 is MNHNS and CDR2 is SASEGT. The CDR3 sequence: CASRPLAGALTDTQYF. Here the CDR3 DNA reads TGTGCCAGCAGACCTCTAGCGGGCGCTCTCACAGATACGCAGTATTTT.

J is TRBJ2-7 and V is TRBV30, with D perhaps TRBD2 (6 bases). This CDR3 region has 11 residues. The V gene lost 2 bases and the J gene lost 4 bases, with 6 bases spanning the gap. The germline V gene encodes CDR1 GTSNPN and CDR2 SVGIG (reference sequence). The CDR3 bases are TGTGCCTGGAGTCGGGGGTACGAGCAGTACTTC. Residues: CAWSRGYEQYF.

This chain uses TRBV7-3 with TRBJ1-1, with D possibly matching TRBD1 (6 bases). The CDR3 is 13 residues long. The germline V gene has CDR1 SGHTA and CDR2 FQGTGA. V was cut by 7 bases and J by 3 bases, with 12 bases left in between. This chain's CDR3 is CASKRQEDTEAFF. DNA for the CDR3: TGTGCCAGCAAGAGACAGGAGGACACTGAAGCTTTCTTT.

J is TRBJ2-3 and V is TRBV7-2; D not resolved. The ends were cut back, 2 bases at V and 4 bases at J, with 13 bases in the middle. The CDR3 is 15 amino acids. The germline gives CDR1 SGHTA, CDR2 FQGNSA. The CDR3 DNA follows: TGTGCCAGCAGCTTATTTGGGCTAGACGCAGATACGCAGTATTTT. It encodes CASSLFGLDADTQYF.

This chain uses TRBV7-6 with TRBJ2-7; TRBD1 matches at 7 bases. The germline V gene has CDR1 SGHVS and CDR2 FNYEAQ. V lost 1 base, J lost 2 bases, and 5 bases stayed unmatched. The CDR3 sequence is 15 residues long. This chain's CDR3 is CASSLGPDRAYEQYF. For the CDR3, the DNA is TGTGCCAGCAGCTTAGGACCAGACAGGGCCTACGAGCAGTACTTC.

CDR3: CASSPADRYNEQFF. The CDR3 DNA reads TGTGCCAGCAGCCCGGCAGACAGGTACAATGAGCAGTTCTTC. The J gene is TRBJ2-1, the V gene TRBV7-2; D might be TRBD1 (6 bases). The CDR3 is made up of 14 amino acids. Trimming pared 5 bases from V and 4 bases from J, leaving 12 bases between. Germline-derived CDR1 and CDR2 are SGHTA and FQGNSA.

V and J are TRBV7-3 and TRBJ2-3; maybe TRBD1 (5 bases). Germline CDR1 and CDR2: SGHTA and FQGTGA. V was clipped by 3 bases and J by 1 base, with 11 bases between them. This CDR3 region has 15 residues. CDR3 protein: CASSLAGIRTDTQYF. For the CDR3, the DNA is TGTGCCAGCAGCTTGGCAGGGATCCGCACAGATACGCAGTATTTT.

CDR3 nucleotides: TGTGCCAGCAGTTTTACAGGGGGCAAAGAGACCCAGTACTTC. Translated, it gives CASSFTGGKETQYF. The chain joins TRBV28 to TRBJ2-5; 9 bases match TRBD1. The CDR3 extends over 14 amino acids. The trim removed 3 bases at V and 3 bases at J, leaving 2 bases unmatched. The germline CDR1 and CDR2 sequences are MDHEN and SYDVKM.

For the CDR3, the DNA is TGTGCCAGCAGCCCCCGACAGGGCTATGGCTACACCTTC. Amino acids: CASSPRQGYGYTF. The J gene is TRBJ1-2, the V gene TRBV7-9; TRBD1 matches at 7 bases. The CDR3 covers 13 residues. Germline V CDR1 and CDR2: SEHNR, FQNEAQ (reference sequence). V gave up 5 bases and J gave up 4 bases; unmatched junction bases: 4.

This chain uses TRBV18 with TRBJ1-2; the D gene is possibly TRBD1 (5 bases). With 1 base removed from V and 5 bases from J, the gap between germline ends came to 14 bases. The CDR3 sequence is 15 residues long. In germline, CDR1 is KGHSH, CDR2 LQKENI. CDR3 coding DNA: TGTGCCAGCTCACCACTACCACAGGACCCTTATGGCTACACCTTC. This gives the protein CASSPLPQDPYGYTF.

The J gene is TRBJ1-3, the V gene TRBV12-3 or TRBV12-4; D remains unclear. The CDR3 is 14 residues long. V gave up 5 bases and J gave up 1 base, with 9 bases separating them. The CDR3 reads CASSVGVSGNTIYF. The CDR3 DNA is TGTGCCAGCAGTGTCGGGGTATCTGGAAACACCATATATTTT.

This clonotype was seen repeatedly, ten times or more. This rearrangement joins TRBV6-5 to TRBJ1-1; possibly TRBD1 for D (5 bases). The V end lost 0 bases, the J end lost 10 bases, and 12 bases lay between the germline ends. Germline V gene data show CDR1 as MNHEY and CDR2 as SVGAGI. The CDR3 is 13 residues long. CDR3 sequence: CASSYSGQGVAFF. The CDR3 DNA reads TGTGCCAGCAGTTACTCGGGGCAGGGAGTAGCTTTCTTT.

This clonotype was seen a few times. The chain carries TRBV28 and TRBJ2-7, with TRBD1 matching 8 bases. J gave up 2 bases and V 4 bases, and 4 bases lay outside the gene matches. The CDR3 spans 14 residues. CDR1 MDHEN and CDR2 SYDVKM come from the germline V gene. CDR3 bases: TGTGCCAGCAGTTCGGGACAGGAACCCTACGAGCAGTACTTC. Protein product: CASSSGQEPYEQYF.

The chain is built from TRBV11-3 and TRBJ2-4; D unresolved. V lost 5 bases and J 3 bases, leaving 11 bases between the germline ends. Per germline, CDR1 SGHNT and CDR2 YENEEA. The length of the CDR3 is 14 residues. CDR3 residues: CASSHRKDKNIQYF. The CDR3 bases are TGTGCCAGCAGCCACCGGAAGGACAAAAACATTCAGTACTTC.

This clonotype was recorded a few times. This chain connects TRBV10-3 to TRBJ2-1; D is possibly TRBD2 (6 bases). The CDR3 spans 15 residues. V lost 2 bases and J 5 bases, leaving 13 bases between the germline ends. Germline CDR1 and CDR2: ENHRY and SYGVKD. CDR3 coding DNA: TGTGCCATCAGTGAGGCGCGGGGTCCCCACAATGAGCAGTTCTTC. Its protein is CAISEARGPHNEQFF.

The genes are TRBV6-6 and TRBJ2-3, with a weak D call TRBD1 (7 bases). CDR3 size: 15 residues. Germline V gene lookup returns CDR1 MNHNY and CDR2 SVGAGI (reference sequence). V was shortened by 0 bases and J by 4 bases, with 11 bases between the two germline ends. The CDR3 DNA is TGTGCCAGCAGTTACTCGTCCAGGGGGGCAGATACGCAGTATTTT. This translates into CASSYSSRGADTQYF.

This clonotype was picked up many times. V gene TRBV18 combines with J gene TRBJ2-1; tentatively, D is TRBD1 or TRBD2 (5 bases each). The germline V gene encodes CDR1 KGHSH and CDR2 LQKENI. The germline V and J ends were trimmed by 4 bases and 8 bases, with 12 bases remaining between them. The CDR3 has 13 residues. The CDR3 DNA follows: TGTGCCAGCTCACTGGACTTCAGGGATGAGCAGTTCTTC. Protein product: CASSLDFRDEQFF. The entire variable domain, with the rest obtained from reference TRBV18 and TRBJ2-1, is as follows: NAGVMQNPRHLVRRRGQEARLRCSPMKGHSHVYWYRQLPEEGLKFMVYLQKENIIDESGMPKERFSAEFPKEGPSILRIQQVVRGDSAAYFCASSLDFRDEQFFGPGTRLTVL.

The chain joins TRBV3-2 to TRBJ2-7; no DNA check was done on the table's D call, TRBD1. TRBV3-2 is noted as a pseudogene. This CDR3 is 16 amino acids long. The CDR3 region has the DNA TGTGCCAGCAGCCACCAAAACAGGGGTGGCCCCTACGAGCAGTACTTC. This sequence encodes CASSHQNRGGPYEQYF.

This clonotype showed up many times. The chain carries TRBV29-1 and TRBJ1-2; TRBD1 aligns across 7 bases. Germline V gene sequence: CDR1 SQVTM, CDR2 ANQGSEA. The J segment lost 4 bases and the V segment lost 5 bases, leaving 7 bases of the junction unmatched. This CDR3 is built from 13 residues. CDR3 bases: TGCAGCGTTCCACCCCGGGACAGCTATGGCTACACCTTC. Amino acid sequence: CSVPPRDSYGYTF.

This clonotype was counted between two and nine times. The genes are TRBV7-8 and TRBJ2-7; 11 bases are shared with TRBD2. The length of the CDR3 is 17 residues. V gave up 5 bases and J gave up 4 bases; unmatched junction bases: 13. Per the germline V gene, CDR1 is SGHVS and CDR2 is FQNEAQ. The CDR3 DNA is TGTGCCAGCAGCCCGCCCGGTCTAGCGGGAGGAGCATACGAGCAGTACTTC. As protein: CASSPPGLAGGAYEQYF.

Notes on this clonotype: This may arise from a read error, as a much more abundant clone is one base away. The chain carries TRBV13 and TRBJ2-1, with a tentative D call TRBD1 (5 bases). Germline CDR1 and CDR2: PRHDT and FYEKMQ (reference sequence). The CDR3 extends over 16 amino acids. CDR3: CANSSRQSSSYNEQFF. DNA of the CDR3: TGTGCCAACAGCTCCCGACAGAGCAGCTCCTACAATGAGCAGTTCTTC.

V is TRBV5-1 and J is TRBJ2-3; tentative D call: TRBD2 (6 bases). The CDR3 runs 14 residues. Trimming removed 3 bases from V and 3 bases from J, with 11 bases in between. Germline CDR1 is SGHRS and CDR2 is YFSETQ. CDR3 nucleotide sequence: TGCGCCAGCAGCTACTACAGCGGGACAGATACGCAGTATTTT. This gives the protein CASSYYSGTDTQYF.

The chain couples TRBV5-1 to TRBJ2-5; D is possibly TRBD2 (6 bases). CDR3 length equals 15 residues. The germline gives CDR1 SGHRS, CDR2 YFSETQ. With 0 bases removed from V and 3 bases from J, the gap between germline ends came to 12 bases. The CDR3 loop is CASSLVTRGEETQYF. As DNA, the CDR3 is TGCGCCAGCAGCTTGGTTACGCGCGGGGAAGAGACCCAGTACTTC.